This entry lists 7 T cell receptor beta chains sequenced from one sample in a study of CD8 T cells in Susac syndrome. Reverse transcription of roughly 0.5 to 1 ug RNA used random hexamers. Each CDR3 protein gets one entry after TCRdb re-called the immunoSEQ multiplex PCR reads with MiXCR. The repertoire holds roughly 150,000 distinct CDR3 sequences, with approximately 95% as singletons. The sequenced material came from CD8+ T cells from PBMCs. The receptor set was obtained from a human donor with Susac syndrome.

CDR3 coding DNA: TGTGCCAGCAGGGACCGGGACAGAACCTACGAGCAGTACTTC. It yields the protein CASRDRDRTYEQYF. The gene calls are TRBV7-2 and TRBJ2-7, with 7 bases fitting TRBD1. Germline CDR1 is SGHTA and CDR2 is FQGNSA. V trimming: 6 bases; J trimming: 2 bases; junction bases outside the gene matches: 7. This CDR3 is built from 14 residues.

The chain employs TRBV4-1 and TRBJ2-7; the D gene is possibly TRBD1 (6 bases). Germline CDR1 is MGHRA and CDR2 is YSYEKL. Trimming left V 4 bases short and J 3 bases short, with 13 bases between. This CDR3 spans 14 amino acids. The CDR3 DNA reads as TGCGCCAGCAGCCCCCAGGGGTTTAACTACGAGCAGTACTTC. It translates to CASSPQGFNYEQYF.

A single count supports this clonotype. The gene calls are TRBV20-1 and TRBJ1-1; TRBD1 matches 8 bases. V was clipped by 6 bases and J by 0 bases; unmatched bases: 12. Per the germline V gene, CDR1 is DFQATT and CDR2 is SNEGSKA (reference sequence). CDR3 size: 16 residues. This CDR3 is CSARPGGVGMNTEAFF. CDR3 coding DNA: TGCAGTGCACGCCCAGGGGGCGTCGGGATGAACACTGAAGCTTTCTTT.

J is TRBJ1-1 and V is TRBV9; D unresolved. V was cut by 4 bases and J by 8 bases, with 15 bases left in between. The CDR3 has 13 amino acids. CDR1 SGDLS and CDR2 YYNGEE come from the germline V gene. CDR3 sequence reads: CASSPPSRPEAFF. DNA of the CDR3: TGTGCCAGCAGCCCACCGAGTCGGCCCGAAGCTTTCTTT.

The chain recombines TRBV2 with TRBJ2-3; D gene unclear. Trimming pared 2 bases from V and 2 bases from J, leaving 20 bases between. Germline CDR1 and CDR2: SNHLY and FYNNEI. The length of the CDR3 is 18 residues. The CDR3 bases are TGTGCCAGCAGTGAACCAACAACGACGTGGATAGTCACAGATACGCAGTATTTT. Translating it yields CASSEPTTTWIVTDTQYF.

The chain employs TRBV19 and TRBJ2-4; a weak D match, TRBD2 (5 bases). This CDR3 is 14 amino acids long. Per the germline V gene, CDR1 is LNHDA and CDR2 is SQIVND (reference sequence). V gave up 7 bases and J gave up 7 bases, with 17 bases separating them. CDR3 bases: TGTGCCAGTACGACCGTAGAGGGCCAGAACATTCAGTACTTC. Residues: CASTTVEGQNIQYF. Variable domain in full (rest from reference TRBV19 and TRBJ2-4): DGGITQSPKYLFRKEGQNVTLSCEQNLNHDAMYWYRQDPGQGLRLIYYSQIVNDFQKGDIAEGYSVSREKKESFPLTVTSAQKNPTAFYLCASTTVEGQNIQYFGAGTRLSVL.

This CDR3 is CASSLRTRETEETQYF. The CDR3 DNA is TGTGCCAGCAGCTTAAGAACGCGGGAGACCGAAGAGACCCAGTACTTC. This rearrangement joins TRBV5-6 to TRBJ2-5; 7 nucleotides match TRBD2. The germline V gene has CDR1 SGHDT and CDR2 YYEEEE. V shed 2 bases and J 3 bases; nucleotides not matched to a gene: 10. This CDR3 is 16 amino acids long.